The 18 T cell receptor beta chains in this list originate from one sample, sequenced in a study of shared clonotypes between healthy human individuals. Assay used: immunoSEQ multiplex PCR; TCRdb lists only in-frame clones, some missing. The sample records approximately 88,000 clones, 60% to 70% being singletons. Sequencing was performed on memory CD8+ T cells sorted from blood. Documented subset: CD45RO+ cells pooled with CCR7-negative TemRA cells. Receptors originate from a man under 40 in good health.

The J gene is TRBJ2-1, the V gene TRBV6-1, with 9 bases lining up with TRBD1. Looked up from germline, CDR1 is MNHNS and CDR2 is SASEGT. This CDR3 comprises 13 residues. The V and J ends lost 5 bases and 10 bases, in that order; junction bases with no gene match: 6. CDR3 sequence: CASSLDRGGEQFF. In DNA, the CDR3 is TGTGCCAGCAGTTTGGACAGGGGTGGAGAGCAGTTCTTC.

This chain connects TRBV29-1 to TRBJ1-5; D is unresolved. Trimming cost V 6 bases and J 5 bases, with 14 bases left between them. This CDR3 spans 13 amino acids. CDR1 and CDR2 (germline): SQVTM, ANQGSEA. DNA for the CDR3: TGCAGCGTGAGGGTGGATCCCGATCAGCCCCAGCATTTT. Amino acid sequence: CSVRVDPDQPQHF.

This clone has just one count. CDR3 protein: CASSQTGSEQYF. The CDR3 nucleotides are TGTGCCAGCTCCCAAACAGGGAGCGAGCAGTACTTC. The gene calls are TRBV18 and TRBJ2-7, with a weak D call TRBD1 (6 bases). Germline V gene sequence: CDR1 KGHSH, CDR2 LQKENI. CDR3 length: 12 residues. The V end was cut by 6 bases, the J end by 6 bases, with 12 bases between.

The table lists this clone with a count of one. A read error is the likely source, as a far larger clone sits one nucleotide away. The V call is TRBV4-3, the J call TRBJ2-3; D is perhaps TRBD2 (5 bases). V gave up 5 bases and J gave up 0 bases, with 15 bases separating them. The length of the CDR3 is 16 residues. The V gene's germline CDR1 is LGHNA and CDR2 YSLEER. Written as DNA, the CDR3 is TGCGCCAGCAGCTTAGGAGCGGTACTTAGCACAGATACGCAGTATTTT. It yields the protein CASSLGAVLSTDTQYF.

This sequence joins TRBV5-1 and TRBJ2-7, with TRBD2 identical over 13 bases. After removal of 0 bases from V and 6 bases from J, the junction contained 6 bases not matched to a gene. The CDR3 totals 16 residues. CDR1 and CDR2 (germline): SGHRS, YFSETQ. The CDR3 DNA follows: TGCGCCAGCAGCTTGGACTCGGGACTAGCGGGATCCGAGCAGTACTTC. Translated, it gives CASSLDSGLAGSEQYF.

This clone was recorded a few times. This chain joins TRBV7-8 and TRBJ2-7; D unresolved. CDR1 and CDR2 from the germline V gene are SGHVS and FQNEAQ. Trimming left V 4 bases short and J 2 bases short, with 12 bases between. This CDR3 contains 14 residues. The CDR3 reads CASSSAQGPYEQYF. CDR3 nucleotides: TGTGCCAGCAGCTCAGCTCAAGGCCCCTACGAGCAGTACTTC.

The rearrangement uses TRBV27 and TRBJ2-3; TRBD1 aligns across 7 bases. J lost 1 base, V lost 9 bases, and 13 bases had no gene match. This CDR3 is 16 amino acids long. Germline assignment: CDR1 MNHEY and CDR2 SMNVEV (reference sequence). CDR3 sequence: CARGNRQGKGTDTQYF. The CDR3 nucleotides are TGTGCCAGGGGGAATCGACAGGGAAAGGGCACAGATACGCAGTATTTT.

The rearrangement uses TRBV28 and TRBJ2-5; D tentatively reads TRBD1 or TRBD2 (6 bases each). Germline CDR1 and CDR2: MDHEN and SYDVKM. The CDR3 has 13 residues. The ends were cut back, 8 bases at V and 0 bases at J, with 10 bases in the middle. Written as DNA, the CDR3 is TGTGCCAGCGCGGGACAAAACCAAGAGACCCAGTACTTC. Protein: CASAGQNQETQYF.

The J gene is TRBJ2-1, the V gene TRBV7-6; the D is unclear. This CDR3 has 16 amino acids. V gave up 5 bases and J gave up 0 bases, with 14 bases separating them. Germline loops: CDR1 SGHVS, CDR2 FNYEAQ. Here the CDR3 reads CASSTSSASSYNEQFF. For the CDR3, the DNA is TGTGCCAGCAGCACCTCTAGTGCTAGCTCCTACAATGAGCAGTTCTTC. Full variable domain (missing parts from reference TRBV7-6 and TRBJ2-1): GAGVSQSPRYKVTKRGQDVALRCDPISGHVSLYWYRQALGQGPEFLTYFNYEAQQDKSGLPNDRFSAERPEGSISTLTIQRTEQRDSAMYRCASSTSSASSYNEQFFGPGTRLTVL.

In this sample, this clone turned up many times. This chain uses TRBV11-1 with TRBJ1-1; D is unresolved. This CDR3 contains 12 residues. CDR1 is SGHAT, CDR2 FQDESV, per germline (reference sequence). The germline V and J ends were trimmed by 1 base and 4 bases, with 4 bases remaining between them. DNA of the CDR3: TGTGCCAGCAGCTTAGGCGTCACTGAAGCTTTCTTT. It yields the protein CASSLGVTEAFF.

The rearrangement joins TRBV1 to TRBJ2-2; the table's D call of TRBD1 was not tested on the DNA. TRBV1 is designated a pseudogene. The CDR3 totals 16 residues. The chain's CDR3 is CTSSQGGTVNTGELFF. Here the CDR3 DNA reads TGCACCAGCAGCCAAGGTGGGACAGTTAACACCGGGGAGCTGTTTTTT.

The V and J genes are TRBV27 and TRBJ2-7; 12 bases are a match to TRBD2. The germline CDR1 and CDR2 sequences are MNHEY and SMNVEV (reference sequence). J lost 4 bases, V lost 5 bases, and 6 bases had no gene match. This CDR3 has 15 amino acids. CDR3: CASSETSGRWYEQYF. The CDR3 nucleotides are TGTGCCAGCAGTGAGACTAGCGGGAGATGGTACGAGCAGTACTTC.

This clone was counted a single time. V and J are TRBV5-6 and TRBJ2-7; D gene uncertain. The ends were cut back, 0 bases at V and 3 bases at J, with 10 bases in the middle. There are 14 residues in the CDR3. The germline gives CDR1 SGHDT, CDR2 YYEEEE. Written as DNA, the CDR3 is TGTGCCAGCAGCTTGGTTGGAGCGTACTACGAGCAGTACTTC. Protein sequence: CASSLVGAYYEQYF.

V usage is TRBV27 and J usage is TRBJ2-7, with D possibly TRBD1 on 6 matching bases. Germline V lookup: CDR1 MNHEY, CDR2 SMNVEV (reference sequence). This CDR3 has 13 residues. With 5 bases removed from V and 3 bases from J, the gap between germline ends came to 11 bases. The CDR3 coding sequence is TGTGCCAGCAGTGACAGGTTTGGCTACGAGCAGTACTTC. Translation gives CASSDRFGYEQYF.

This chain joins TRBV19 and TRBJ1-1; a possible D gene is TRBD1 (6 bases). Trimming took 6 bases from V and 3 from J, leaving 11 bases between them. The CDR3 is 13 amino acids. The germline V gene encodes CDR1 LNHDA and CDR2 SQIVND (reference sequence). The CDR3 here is CASRRTDYTEAFF. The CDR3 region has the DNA TGTGCCAGTAGAAGGACAGACTACACTGAAGCTTTCTTT.

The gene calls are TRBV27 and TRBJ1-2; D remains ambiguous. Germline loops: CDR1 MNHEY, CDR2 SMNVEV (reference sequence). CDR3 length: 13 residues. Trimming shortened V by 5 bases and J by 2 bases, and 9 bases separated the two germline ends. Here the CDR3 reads CASSPQANYGYTF. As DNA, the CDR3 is TGTGCCAGCAGTCCCCAGGCGAACTATGGCTACACCTTC.

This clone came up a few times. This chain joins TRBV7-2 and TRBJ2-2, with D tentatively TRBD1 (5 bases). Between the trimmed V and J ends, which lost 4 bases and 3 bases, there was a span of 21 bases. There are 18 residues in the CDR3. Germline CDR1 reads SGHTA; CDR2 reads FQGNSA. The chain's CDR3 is CASSSPDSYGTDTGELFF. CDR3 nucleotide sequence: TGTGCCAGCAGCTCACCCGACAGTTACGGAACGGACACCGGGGAGCTGTTTTTT.

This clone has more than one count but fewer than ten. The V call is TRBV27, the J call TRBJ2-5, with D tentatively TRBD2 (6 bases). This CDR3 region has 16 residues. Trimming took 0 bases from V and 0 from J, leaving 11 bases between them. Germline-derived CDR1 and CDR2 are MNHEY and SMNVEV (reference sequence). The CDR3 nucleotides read TGTGCCAGCAGTTTATCGGGTGGGGACTACCAAGAGACCCAGTACTTC. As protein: CASSLSGGDYQETQYF.